The following is a T cell receptor beta chain sequence with its context. What it binds is unknown. The CDR3 extends over 13 amino acids. Germline CDR1 and CDR2: SEHNR and FQNEAQ (reference sequence). The data are from a study of CXCR3-negative and CXCR3-positive naive CD8 T cells. TRB cDNA was prepared as libraries by UMI-labeled 5' RACE. TCRdb reanalyzed the 5' RACE reads, giving one entry per CDR3 protein sequence and no DNA. The repertoire table contains 120,000 or so distinct CDR3 sequences. Study conclusions and caveats: The study found more hydrophobic TRB CDR3s in CXCR3-positive naive cells than in CXCR3-negative naive cells.

The receptor's source is a human donor in good health. Some clones in this sample may be carry-over from other donors' samples. This rearrangement joins TRBV7-9 to TRBJ2-7; the TCRdb call, TRBD1, lacks DNA for checking. The sequencing sample was made of naive CXCR3+ CD8+ T cells from blood. Described subset: CD45RO-CCR7+CD27+CD95- naive CD8+ T cells expressing CXCR3 (TNR3+). CDR3: CASSRDGGDEQYF.